This TCR beta chain stems from a study of blood T cell repertoires in COVID-19. On the study more broadly: The origin of the acute and convalescent COVID-19 samples was the United States, Italy and Spain. The analysed material was cDNA or gDNA that came from T cells, B-cell-depleted T cells, or PBMCs.

Original analysis: Estimates of nucleated cell counts were drawn from the amplification of reference gene primers. Profiled with immunoSEQ multiplex PCR; TCRdb holds only in-frame clones, not every one. V, J and clone size derive from that table, while D and trimming were established from the DNA sequence. The data hold hundreds of thousands of clones, with nearly 90% observed a single time. This TCR came from a woman aged 25 to 45 with acute or convalescent COVID-19. Input material: peripheral blood.

The CDR3 region is CASSGRLNTEAFF. The CDR3 DNA reads TGTGCCAGCTCAGGCAGGCTGAACACTGAAGCTTTCTTT. The V and J genes are TRBV18 and TRBJ1-1; D not resolved. V was clipped by 5 bases and J by 0 bases, with 7 bases between them. CDR1 KGHSH and CDR2 LQKENI come from the germline V gene. This CDR3 is built from 13 residues.